Below are 22 T cell receptor beta chains sequenced from a single sample in a study of CD8 T cells in ankylosing spondylitis (dated by TCRdb to about 2017). Receptor amplification or capture employed 5' RACE. The listed sequencing device is Illumina HiSeq 2500. TCRdb trimmed the raw reads at Q25, called clones with MiXCR and kept productive beta chains. Entries that share a CDR3 protein sequence are merged under the most common genes and DNA. The sample table holds around 250,000 distinct CDR3 sequences, of which roughly 32% were seen once. The ten largest account for approximately 4% of the sample. Sequenced material: blood, either unsorted or a sorted T cell fraction (not recorded which). These receptor sequences come from a male donor with ankylosing spondylitis or in good health (not recorded which).

This clonotype was observed a few times. For the CDR3, the DNA is TGTGCCAGCAGCTTAGCGCCGGCTTTGTCCTACGAGCAGTACTTC. Translation gives CASSLAPALSYEQYF. The chain joins TRBV7-2 to TRBJ2-7; the D is unclear. Looked up from germline, CDR1 is SGHTA and CDR2 is FQGNSA. The CDR3 has 15 amino acids. Trimming pared 0 bases from V and 1 base from J, leaving 10 bases between.

The V and J genes are TRBV5-1 and TRBJ1-6, with D uncertain. The CDR3 covers 17 residues. Trimming removed 0 bases from V and 0 bases from J, with 10 bases in between. Germline V gene sequence: CDR1 SGHRS, CDR2 YFSETQ. CDR3 nucleotide sequence: TGCGCCAGCAGCTTGGGGCCAGAAGACTCCTATAATTCACCCCTCCACTTT. Amino acids: CASSLGPEDSYNSPLHF.

This clonotype was observed once. The chain combines TRBV6-1 with TRBJ2-3; a weak D match, TRBD2 (6 bases). In germline, CDR1 is MNHNS, CDR2 SASEGT. The CDR3 extends over 14 amino acids. The V and J ends lost 6 bases and 6 bases respectively, with 16 bases between them. The CDR3 loop is CASRPRLVADTQYF. Here the CDR3 DNA reads TGTGCCAGCAGGCCCCGACTAGTAGCGGATACGCAGTATTTT.

The table lists this clonotype with a few counts. V is TRBV18 and J is TRBJ2-7; 8 nucleotides match TRBD1. Germline-derived CDR1 and CDR2 are KGHSH and LQKENI. V dropped 3 bases and J dropped 6; count of bases not matched to a gene: 7. The CDR3 runs to 14 residues. The CDR3 region has the DNA TGTGCCAGCTCACCCGGGACAGGAGACACCGAGCAGTACTTC. Encoded protein: CASSPGTGDTEQYF. Combining the CDR3 with reference TRBV18 and TRBJ2-7 gives the whole variable domain NAGVMQNPRHLVRRRGQEARLRCSPMKGHSHVYWYRQLPEEGLKFMVYLQKENIIDESGMPKERFSAEFPKEGPSILRIQQVVRGDSAAYFCASSPGTGDTEQYFGPGTRLTVT.

The rearrangement links TRBV5-1 to TRBJ2-3, with 9 bases aligning to TRBD2. This CDR3 comprises 16 residues. Germline V gene sequence: CDR1 SGHRS, CDR2 YFSETQ. The trim removed 4 bases at V and 1 base at J, leaving 7 bases unmatched. The CDR3 is CASSLPGLAGTDTQYF. For the CDR3, the DNA is TGCGCCAGCAGCCTACCGGGACTAGCAGGCACAGATACGCAGTATTTT.

This rearrangement joins TRBV12-3 or TRBV12-4 to TRBJ2-5; D is perhaps TRBD1 (5 bases). The CDR3 totals 13 residues. V dropped 7 bases and J dropped 5 bases, with 14 bases sitting between them. CDR3 region: CASTPGSPETQYF. CDR3 bases: TGTGCCAGCACCCCAGGGTCCCCGGAGACCCAGTACTTC.

This chain connects TRBV6-1 to TRBJ2-5, with D unclear. Germline V CDR1 and CDR2: MNHNS, SASEGT. CDR3 length: 15 amino acids. Trimming removed 5 bases at V and 1 base at J, with 14 bases between. CDR3: CASSRESGIQETQYF. CDR3 sequence (DNA): TGTGCCAGCAGTCGAGAGTCAGGAATCCAAGAGACCCAGTACTTC.

V and J are TRBV12-3 or TRBV12-4 and TRBJ1-2; no definite D call. The CDR3 covers 11 residues. The V and J ends lost 6 bases and 5 bases respectively, with 7 bases between them. CDR3 sequence (DNA): TGTGCCAGCAGCCCCGGTTATGGCTACACCTTC. Amino acids: CASSPGYGYTF.

This chain links TRBV19 with TRBJ1-1; 8 bases are shared with TRBD1. This CDR3 has 16 residues. The V segment lost 3 bases and the J segment 5 bases; nucleotides outside the gene matches: 11. From germline, CDR1 is LNHDA and CDR2 SQIVND (reference sequence). The CDR3 nucleotides are TGTGCCAGTAGTATTTCAGGGGGCGACCTGAGTACTGAAGCTTTCTTT. Translation gives CASSISGGDLSTEAFF.

The chain combines TRBV11-2 with TRBJ2-2; tentatively, D is TRBD2 (5 bases). Germline-derived CDR1 and CDR2 are SGHAT and FQNNGV. This CDR3 spans 16 amino acids. Between the trimmed V and J ends, which lost 5 bases and 0 bases, there was a span of 13 bases. CDR3 sequence: CASSPGRQANTGELFF. The DNA of the CDR3 is TGTGCCAGCAGCCCGGGAAGGCAGGCGAACACCGGGGAGCTGTTTTTT. Supplemented by reference TRBV11-2 and TRBJ2-2, the full variable domain reads EAGVAQSPRYKIIEKRQSVAFWCNPISGHATLYWYQQILGQGPKLLIQFQNNGVVDDSQLPKDRFSAERLKGVDSTLKIQPAKLEDSAVYLCASSPGRQANTGELFFGEGSRLTVL.

The J gene is TRBJ2-1, the V gene TRBV10-1; 8 nucleotides match TRBD1. V lost 3 bases and J lost 10; bases outside the gene matches: 5. Germline lookup yields CDR1 WNHNN and CDR2 SYGVQD (reference sequence). The CDR3 has 13 amino acids. CDR3: CASSDRGQREQFF. CDR3 bases: TGCGCCAGCAGTGACAGGGGGCAACGGGAGCAGTTCTTC.

There are a few counts of this clonotype. Here the CDR3 DNA reads TGTGCCAGCAGCTTCCGGGATTCTTCTTTTTGGGAGACCCAGTACTTC. Translation gives CASSFRDSSFWETQYF. The chain links TRBV5-6 to TRBJ2-5; tentatively, D is TRBD2 (5 bases). V was shortened by 2 bases and J by 5 bases, with 19 bases between the two germline ends. Germline CDR1 SGHDT, CDR2 YYEEEE. The length of the CDR3 is 16 residues.

This clonotype occurred many times. V is TRBV10-3 and J is TRBJ1-3; weak D call: TRBD1 (5 bases). The CDR3 contains 16 residues. The germline V and J ends were trimmed by 6 bases and 0 bases, with 15 bases remaining between them. Germline CDR1 reads ENHRY; CDR2 reads SYGVKD. CDR3 DNA: TGTGCCATCAGCGTAGGACACCCTGACTCTGGAAACACCATATATTTT. Translated, it gives CAISVGHPDSGNTIYF.

This clonotype was counted only a few times. V gene TRBV5-1 combines with J gene TRBJ2-7; TRBD1 agrees at 7 bases. CDR3 length equals 15 residues. CDR1 SGHRS and CDR2 YFSETQ come from the germline V gene. Losses at the gene ends were 0 bases for V and 6 bases for J; bases not matched to a gene: 9. CDR3 loop: CASSLGTGGRLEQYF. The CDR3 DNA is TGCGCCAGCAGCTTGGGGACAGGAGGAAGGCTCGAGCAGTACTTC.

About this clonotype: This could be a read error, since a much larger clone is one nucleotide away. The chain uses TRBV20-1 and TRBJ2-5, with D tentatively TRBD1 or TRBD2 (6 bases each). Germline lookup yields CDR1 DFQATT and CDR2 SNEGSKA (reference sequence). The V gene lost 1 base and the J gene lost 1 base, with 7 bases spanning the gap. CDR3 length: 13 amino acids. The CDR3 sequence is CSARGGAQETQYF. CDR3 nucleotide sequence: TGCAGTGCTAGAGGGGGGGCCCAAGAGACCCAGTACTTC.

This chain uses TRBV28 with TRBJ2-5, with D unclear. V was cut by 5 bases and J by 1 base, with 5 bases left in between. Germline-derived CDR1 and CDR2 are MDHEN and SYDVKM. CDR3 length: 12 residues. As DNA, the CDR3 is TGTGCCAGCAGTGCCATCCAAGAGACCCAGTACTTC. Its protein product is CASSAIQETQYF.

The chain links TRBV11-2 to TRBJ1-2, with 9 bases identical to TRBD1. Germline trimming cut 1 base from V and 8 bases from J; bases unmatched to any gene: 5. The length of the CDR3 is 14 residues. CDR1 and CDR2 from the germline V gene are SGHAT and FQNNGV. CDR3 in amino acids: CASSLVQGARGYTF. In DNA, the CDR3 is TGTGCCAGCAGCTTAGTACAGGGGGCGAGAGGCTACACCTTC.

The chain combines TRBV5-1 with TRBJ2-7, with a tentative D call TRBD1 (5 bases). Germline V gene lookup returns CDR1 SGHRS and CDR2 YFSETQ. CDR3 length: 15 residues. Trimming cost V 2 bases and J 2 bases, with 14 bases left between them. CDR3: CASSFRGADPYEQYF. The CDR3 nucleotides are TGCGCCAGCAGCTTCCGTGGGGCAGACCCCTACGAGCAGTACTTC.

J is TRBJ2-3 and V is TRBV7-3, with D possibly being TRBD1 (6 bases). CDR1 and CDR2 (germline): SGHTA, FQGTGA. The CDR3 has 16 amino acids. V lost 5 bases and J 2 bases, leaving 17 bases between the germline ends. The CDR3 DNA is TGTGCCAGCAGCCCAGGGGACACCTTCCTCACAGATACGCAGTATTTT. Translated: CASSPGDTFLTDTQYF.

This clonotype came up a few times. This sequence joins TRBV12-3 or TRBV12-4 and TRBJ1-2; 7 nucleotides line up with TRBD1. The trim removed 5 bases at V and 8 bases at J, leaving 11 bases unmatched. The CDR3 has 14 amino acids. DNA for the CDR3: TGTGCCAGCAGTCCCCCAGACAGGGCTGACGGCTACACCTTC. Translation gives CASSPPDRADGYTF.

The J gene is TRBJ2-1, the V gene TRBV20-1; 10 bases match TRBD2. This CDR3 is 15 amino acids long. Germline V lookup: CDR1 DFQATT, CDR2 SNEGSKA (reference sequence). V shed 0 bases, J shed 7 bases, and the junction held 6 bases outside the gene matches. The CDR3 loop reads CSARDLSGGANEQFF. CDR3 sequence (DNA): TGCAGTGCTAGAGATCTCAGCGGGGGGGCGAATGAGCAGTTCTTC.

The chain links TRBV7-8 to TRBJ2-5; 7 bases map to TRBD2. J gave up 2 bases and V 5 bases, and 14 bases lay outside the gene matches. There are 17 residues in the CDR3. The germline V gene encodes CDR1 SGHVS and CDR2 FQNEAQ. CDR3 sequence reads: CASSLAWPSGPQETQYF. DNA of the CDR3: TGTGCCAGCAGCCTCGCGTGGCCTAGCGGTCCTCAAGAGACCCAGTACTTC.